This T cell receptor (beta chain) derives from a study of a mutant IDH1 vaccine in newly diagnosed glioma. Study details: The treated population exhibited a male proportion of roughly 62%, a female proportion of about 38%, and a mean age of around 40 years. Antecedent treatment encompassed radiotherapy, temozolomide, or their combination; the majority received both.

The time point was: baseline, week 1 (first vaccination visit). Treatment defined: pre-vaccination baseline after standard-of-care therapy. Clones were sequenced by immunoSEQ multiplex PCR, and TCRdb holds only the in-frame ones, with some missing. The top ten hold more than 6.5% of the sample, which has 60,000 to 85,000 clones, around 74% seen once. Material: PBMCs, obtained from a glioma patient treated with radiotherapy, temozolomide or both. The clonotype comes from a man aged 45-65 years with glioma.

The CDR3 sequence: CASGGGTGWFYEQFF. The CDR3 DNA follows: TGTGCCAGCGGAGGCGGGACAGGGTGGTTTTACGAGCAGTTCTTC. The chain recombines TRBV5-4 with TRBJ2-1, with 9 bases aligning to TRBD1. CDR3 length: 15 amino acids. Germline loops: CDR1 SGHNT, CDR2 YYREEE (reference sequence). Unmatched junction bases numbered 15, after V lost 7 bases and J lost 10 bases.